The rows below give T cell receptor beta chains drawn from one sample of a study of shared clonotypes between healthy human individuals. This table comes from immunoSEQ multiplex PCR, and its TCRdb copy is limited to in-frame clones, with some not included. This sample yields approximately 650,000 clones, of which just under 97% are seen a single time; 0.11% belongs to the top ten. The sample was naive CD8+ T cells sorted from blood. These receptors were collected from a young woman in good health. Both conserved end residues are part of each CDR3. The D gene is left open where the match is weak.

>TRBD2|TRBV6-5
CASSYGLAGAYEQYF
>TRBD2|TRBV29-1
CSVSGGRALSYEQYF
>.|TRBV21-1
CASSPCTGTKGGNTEAFF
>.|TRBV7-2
CASSLGFGNTEAFF
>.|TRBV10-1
CASSEGNRLPYEQYF
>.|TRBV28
CASSLTYEQYF
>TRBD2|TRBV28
CASSSTHLAGLSEQFF
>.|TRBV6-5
CASSQMSSYNEQFF
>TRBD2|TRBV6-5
CASRRRASGNYEQYF
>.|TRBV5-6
CASSLGDGVFYEQYF
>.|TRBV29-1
CSVLDSFSSYEQYF
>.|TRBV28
CASIPGTTNEKLFF
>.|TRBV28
CASRAIGAYEQYF
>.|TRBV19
CASSILGGRETQYF
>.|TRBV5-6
CASSLSRRAGEPEAFF
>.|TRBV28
CASSLSEAPGPQHF
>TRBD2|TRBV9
CASSFTSGTPNEQFF
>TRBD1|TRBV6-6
CASSRDSNEQYF
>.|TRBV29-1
CSVVVGVTEAFF
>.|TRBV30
CAWSPQNTEAFF
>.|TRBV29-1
CSVPQGREQFF
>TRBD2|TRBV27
CASSPLLAGGPYEQYF
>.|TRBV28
CASSPGPSYEQYF
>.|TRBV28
CASSFLLGRDNQPQHF
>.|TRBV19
CASTWAGEQFF
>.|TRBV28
CASSFIPFNEQFF
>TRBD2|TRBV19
CASRKAGNGELFF
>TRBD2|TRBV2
CASSVGLAGVSRAGELFF
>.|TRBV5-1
CASSLRAGYEQYF
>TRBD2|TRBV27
CASSTSSGSAYNEQFF
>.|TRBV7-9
CASTQPGYYEQYF
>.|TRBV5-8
CASRPSETEAFF
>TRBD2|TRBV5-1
CASSPGLAGSFYNEQFF
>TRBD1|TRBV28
CASSSDTQGARYEQYF
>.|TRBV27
CASSHNPTGLTDTQYF
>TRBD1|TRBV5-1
CASRTGYPGANEQFF
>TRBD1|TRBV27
CASSLNGDRGPQPQHF
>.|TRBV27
CASSLSGGSANTEAFF
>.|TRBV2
CASSELDSHQPQHF
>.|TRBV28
CASSLFAGPDQPQHF
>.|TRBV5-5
CASSPRQGNTEAFF
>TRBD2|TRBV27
CASSLAGGYYEQYF
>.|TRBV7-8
CASSPDYNEQFF
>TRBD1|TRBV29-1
CSVEDRGGAETQYF
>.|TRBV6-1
CASSASQPQHF
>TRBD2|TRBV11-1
CASSSEREGLYEQYF
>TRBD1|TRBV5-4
CASSLGQQNSPLHF
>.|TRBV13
CASSLARQGGGSGANVLTF
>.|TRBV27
CATPRRVPSRGETQYF
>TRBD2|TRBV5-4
CASSWGLAGAAGELFF
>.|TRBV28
CASRPDSLGAYEQYF
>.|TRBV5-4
CASSVEDRAYEQYF
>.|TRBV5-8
CASMRSGYTF
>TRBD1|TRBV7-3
CASSLTGTGYTGELFF
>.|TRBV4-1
CASSQEGGYTDTQYF
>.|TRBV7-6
CASSPRLDSPSSYEQYF
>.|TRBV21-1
CASSNDRGRKNGELFF